This T cell receptor beta chain originates from a study of vaccination effects on CD4 cells after COVID-19. Germline-derived CDR1 and CDR2 are MNHEY and SVGAGI. V dropped 6 bases and J dropped 4 bases, with 13 bases sitting between them. This CDR3 has 14 amino acids. Using viral peptide pools, the ViraFEST assay grew out antigen-specific CD4+ T cells prior to sequencing. Following 10 days of culture, CD4+ T cells were isolated. Participants were given two doses of BNT162b2 or mRNA-1273 vaccine. According to the study, vaccine recipients showed no prior SARS-CoV-2 infection and negative nucleocapsid antibodies. With around 9.4 ug/ml peptides and roughly 9.4 IU/ml IL-2, a few million PBMC per well were cultured. Study observations and caveats: The study got few convalescent patients and did not collect any early post-infection timepoints. Late post-vaccination samples showed marked contraction of infection- and vaccine-induced clones.

Profiled with immunoSEQ multiplex PCR; TCRdb holds only in-frame clones, not every one. The sample holds approximately 74,000 clones, 60% to 80% seen once. This clone occurred a few times. Antigen: not known. The chain is built from TRBV6-5 and TRBJ1-5; D is possibly TRBD1 (6 bases). The sequence was obtained from a human donor who received a COVID-19 vaccine. The sample here was CD4+ T cells from PBMCs cultured with HCoV-OC43 spike peptides, taken after COVID-19 vaccination. Subset denoted: HCoV-OC43 spike overlapping peptide pool stimulation. The CDR3 region has the DNA TGTGCCAGCAGGGAGTATACAGGGAATCAGCCCCAGCATTTT. This translates into CASREYTGNQPQHF.